The 24 T cell receptor beta chains below were found in one sample sequenced in a study of T cell repertoires in cytomegalovirus infection. Each CDR3 protein is one row after TCRdb ran MiXCR on the reads. The table includes 600,000 to 800,000 distinct CDR3 sequences, around 24% detected once. The sequenced material came from CD8+ T cells from PBMCs. These receptors came from a human donor in good health (CMV status not recorded). Some clones in this sample may be carry-over from other donors' samples.

The V gene is TRBV11-2, the J gene TRBJ1-6, with 9 nucleotides matching TRBD1. CDR1 and CDR2 (germline): SGHAT, FQNNGV. The V segment lost 4 bases and the J segment 0 bases; nucleotides outside the gene matches: 4. There are 17 residues in the CDR3. The CDR3 nucleotides are TGTGCCAGCAGCTGGACAGGGGCCAGCTCCTATAATTCACCCCTCCACTTT. Translating gives CASSWTGASSYNSPLHF. The variable domain in full, completed from reference TRBV11-2 and TRBJ1-6, reads EAGVAQSPRYKIIEKRQSVAFWCNPISGHATLYWYQQILGQGPKLLIQFQNNGVVDDSQLPKDRFSAERLKGVDSTLKIQPAKLEDSAVYLCASSWTGASSYNSPLHFGNGTRLTVT.

This clonotype has at least ten counts. The CDR3 DNA reads as TGTGCCAGCAGCTTAGTGTCTAGGGGAGTGAACACTGAAGCTTTCTTT. As protein: CASSLVSRGVNTEAFF. The chain carries TRBV7-2 and TRBJ1-1, with D tentatively TRBD1 (5 bases). The CDR3 is made up of 16 amino acids. Deletions cut 1 base from V and 0 bases from J, with 12 bases between. CDR1 and CDR2 from the germline V gene are SGHTA and FQGNSA.

This clonotype appeared a few times. The chain recombines TRBV2 with TRBJ2-7; D unresolved. From germline, CDR1 is SNHLY and CDR2 FYNNEI. This CDR3 comprises 15 residues. The V gene lost 3 bases and the J gene lost 3 bases, with 15 bases spanning the gap. The CDR3 nucleotides are TGTGCCAGCAGTGACAAGCGTCCGCTACGCTACGAGCAGTACTTC. Translated, it gives CASSDKRPLRYEQYF.

This clonotype was detected ten times or more. The chain has TRBV7-8 and TRBJ2-3; 12 bases fit TRBD2. V was clipped by 4 bases and J by 2 bases; unmatched bases: 4. Per germline, CDR1 SGHVS and CDR2 FQNEAQ. The CDR3 length is 16 residues. CDR3 sequence reads: CASSSRTSGDTDTQYF. The CDR3, as DNA: TGTGCCAGCAGCTCCCGGACTAGCGGGGACACAGATACGCAGTATTTT. Based on the CDR3 plus reference TRBV7-8 and TRBJ2-3, the full variable domain is GAGVSQSPRYKVAKRGQDVALRCDPISGHVSLFWYQQALGQGPEFLTYFQNEAQLDKSGLPSDRFFAERPEGSVSTLKIQRTQQEDSAVYLCASSSRTSGDTDTQYFGPGTRLTVL.

The V and J genes are TRBV6-2 or TRBV6-3 and TRBJ2-5, with a possible D match to TRBD2 (5 bases). Germline CDR1 MNHEY, CDR2 SVGEGT. Trimming stripped 2 bases from V and 5 bases from J, with 9 bases between. The CDR3 has 13 residues. CDR3: CASSYEGEETQYF. DNA of the CDR3: TGTGCCAGCAGTTACGAGGGAGAGGAGACCCAGTACTTC.

V is TRBV2 and J is TRBJ2-7; no firm D call. In germline, CDR1 is SNHLY, CDR2 FYNNEI. V was trimmed by 0 bases and J by 6 bases, leaving 6 bases between them. This CDR3 comprises 12 residues. Here the CDR3 DNA reads TGTGCCAGCAGTGAAGCGATAGTCGAGCAGTACGTC. It yields the protein CASSEAIVEQYV.

This clonotype was detected only a few times. The rearrangement uses TRBV5-6 and TRBJ2-7; D may be TRBD1 or TRBD2 (5 bases each). CDR1 SGHDT and CDR2 YYEEEE come from the germline V gene. This CDR3 comprises 15 residues. V dropped 4 bases and J dropped 1 base, with 15 bases sitting between them. The CDR3 protein is CASSIRDAKSYEQYF. The CDR3 region has the DNA TGTGCCAGCAGCATCCGGGACGCAAAGTCCTACGAGCAGTACTTC.

This sequence joins TRBV7-9 and TRBJ2-5; TRBD2 matches at 15 bases. This CDR3 is 16 amino acids long. Per the germline V gene, CDR1 is SEHNR and CDR2 is FQNEAQ (reference sequence). The ends lost 5 bases at V and 2 bases at J; junction bases unmatched: 3. The CDR3 spells CASSDGTSGGQETQYF. CDR3 DNA sequence: TGTGCCAGCAGCGATGGGACTAGCGGGGGGCAAGAGACCCAGTACTTC.

The chain employs TRBV20-1 and TRBJ1-1; weak D call: TRBD1 (5 bases). V lost 5 bases and J 3 bases, leaving 7 bases between the germline ends. This CDR3 contains 11 residues. Germline CDR1 DFQATT, CDR2 SNEGSKA (reference sequence). This chain's CDR3 is CSAGAYTEAFF. In nucleotides, the CDR3 is TGCAGTGCTGGGGCTTACACTGAAGCTTTCTTT.

This clonotype was observed at least ten times. V gene TRBV6-5 combines with J gene TRBJ2-7; 7 nucleotides match TRBD2. This CDR3 contains 15 residues. CDR1 MNHEY and CDR2 SVGAGI come from the germline V gene. The V and J ends lost 2 bases and 3 bases, in that order; junction bases with no gene match: 7. DNA of the CDR3: TGTGCCAGCAGTTACCTGGGGGGGGATCTCTACGAGCAGTACTTC. This codes for CASSYLGGDLYEQYF.

The chain combines TRBV20-1 with TRBJ2-3; D is ambiguous. V lost 1 base and J lost 0, with 11 bases in between. CDR3 length: 15 amino acids. Germline CDR1 and CDR2: DFQATT and SNEGSKA (reference sequence). CDR3 amino acids: CSARGLRLSTDTQYF. CDR3 in DNA: TGCAGTGCTAGAGGTTTACGGTTGAGCACAGATACGCAGTATTTT.

The CDR3 is CASSPPGHAIEAFF. CDR3 DNA sequence: TGTGCCAGCAGTCCGCCTGGACACGCGATTGAAGCTTTCTTT. This chain connects TRBV6-1 to TRBJ1-1; the D gene is possibly TRBD1 (5 bases). The CDR3 runs 14 residues. Germline V lookup: CDR1 MNHNS, CDR2 SASEGT. V lost 5 bases to trimming and J lost 7 bases, with 17 bases between them.

This clonotype has a handful of counts. The V and J genes are TRBV4-1 and TRBJ1-5; tentative D call: TRBD1 (6 bases). V was trimmed by 0 bases and J by 0 bases, leaving 12 bases between them. Germline V CDR1 and CDR2: MGHRA, YSYEKL. The length of the CDR3 is 17 residues. CDR3: CASSQDSGVYSNQPQHF. The CDR3 DNA sequence: TGCGCCAGCAGCCAAGATTCAGGGGTTTATAGCAATCAGCCCCAGCATTTT.

This chain links TRBV7-8 with TRBJ1-5; possible D gene TRBD1, 6 bases. V was shortened by 0 bases and J by 5 bases, with 11 bases between the two germline ends. The CDR3 is made up of 15 amino acids. In germline, CDR1 is SGHVS, CDR2 FQNEAQ. The CDR3 sequence is CASSLAQGPYQPQHF. The CDR3 nucleotides read TGTGCCAGCAGCTTAGCGCAGGGGCCCTATCAGCCCCAGCATTTT.

This clonotype was seen many times. This chain connects TRBV7-9 to TRBJ2-7; D is perhaps TRBD2 (8 bases). Germline CDR1 is SEHNR and CDR2 is FQNEAQ (reference sequence). Trimming removed 4 bases at V and 3 bases at J, with 25 bases between. The CDR3 runs 18 residues. DNA for the CDR3: TGTGCCAGCAGCTCCATTGGGGGACAGCGGGAGTTTGGCTACGAGCAGTACTTC. Translation: CASSSIGGQREFGYEQYF.

The chain has TRBV6-2 or TRBV6-3 and TRBJ2-1; 9 bases fit TRBD2. Trimming at V came to 5 bases and at J to 2 bases, leaving 1 base not matched to a gene. The length of the CDR3 is 14 residues. Germline-derived CDR1 and CDR2 are MNHEY and SVGEGT. CDR3 DNA: TGTGCCAGCAGTCGACTAGCGGCCTACAATGAGCAGTTCTTC. This gives the protein CASSRLAAYNEQFF.

The chain has TRBV7-6 and TRBJ2-1; 8 positions match TRBD2. The germline V gene has CDR1 SGHVS and CDR2 FNYEAQ. The V gene end was trimmed by 3 bases and the J gene end by 8 bases; junction bases not matched to a gene: 9. This CDR3 is built from 15 residues. The CDR3 loop reads CASSLPGLEGDEQFF. As DNA, the CDR3 is TGTGCCAGCAGCTTGCCGGGACTAGAAGGCGATGAGCAGTTCTTC.

The chain joins TRBV12-3 or TRBV12-4 to TRBJ1-5; no clear D. The CDR3 covers 18 residues. Trimming removed 7 bases at V and 1 base at J, with 23 bases between. CDR3: CASTKTGIGSGSNQPQHF. In DNA, the CDR3 is TGTGCCAGCACCAAAACCGGGATCGGCTCGGGGAGCAATCAGCCCCAGCATTTT.

This rearrangement joins TRBV28 to TRBJ1-6, with TRBD1 matching 7 bases. V shed 8 bases and J 3 bases; nucleotides not matched to a gene: 10. The germline V gene has CDR1 MDHEN and CDR2 SYDVKM. The CDR3 is 16 amino acids. The CDR3 is CASGLMGTDYNSPLHF. CDR3 bases: TGTGCCAGCGGCCTGATGGGGACAGACTATAATTCACCCCTCCACTTT.

This clonotype was recorded a few times. This chain joins TRBV7-6 and TRBJ2-1; 7 nucleotides align to TRBD2. J lost 7 bases, V lost 4 bases, and 13 bases had no gene match. The CDR3 length is 16 residues. Germline lookup yields CDR1 SGHVS and CDR2 FNYEAQ. The CDR3 coding sequence is TGTGCCAGCAGCTCCGCTTTAGGCGGGGGACTAAATGAGCAGTTCTTC. Protein sequence: CASSSALGGGLNEQFF. Full variable domain (remainder filled in from reference TRBV7-6 and TRBJ2-1): GAGVSQSPRYKVTKRGQDVALRCDPISGHVSLYWYRQALGQGPEFLTYFNYEAQQDKSGLPNDRFSAERPEGSISTLTIQRTEQRDSAMYRCASSSALGGGLNEQFFGPGTRLTVL.

The rearrangement uses TRBV20-1 and TRBJ2-1, with D uncertain. The germline gives CDR1 DFQATT, CDR2 SNEGSKA (reference sequence). This CDR3 is built from 15 residues. Deletions cut 4 bases from V and 0 bases from J, with 13 bases between. The CDR3 protein is CSANQGRNSYNEQFF. The DNA of the CDR3 is TGCAGTGCTAACCAAGGCCGTAACTCCTACAATGAGCAGTTCTTC.

This clonotype was detected many times. The V gene is TRBV7-9, the J gene TRBJ2-7; D not certain. Trimming stripped 5 bases from V and 3 bases from J, with 11 bases between. The CDR3 sequence is 13 residues long. Germline CDR1 SEHNR, CDR2 FQNEAQ (reference sequence). The CDR3 DNA follows: TGTGCCAGCAGCCTTCCGCCGGACTACGAGCAGTACGTC. Translated: CASSLPPDYEQYV.

Details on this clonotype: This may be a read error: a much more frequent sequence differs by one nucleotide. This chain joins TRBV7-2 and TRBJ1-5; TRBD1 might be the D (5 bases). The CDR3 is 13 amino acids. Trimming removed 2 bases at V and 9 bases at J, with 11 bases between. Germline V lookup: CDR1 SGHTA, CDR2 FQGNSA. The CDR3: CASSLQGLRPQHF. CDR3 DNA sequence: TGTGCCAGCAGCTTACAGGGCCTTCGGCCCCAGCATTTT.

This clonotype came up many times. The chain links TRBV7-6 to TRBJ2-2; D is perhaps TRBD1 (5 bases). V lost 11 bases and J lost 4, with 20 bases in between. CDR3 length equals 15 residues. Germline CDR1 is SGHVS and CDR2 is FNYEAQ. CDR3 in amino acids: CAGSPWGSPTGELFF. CDR3 DNA sequence: TGTGCCGGATCCCCTTGGGGCAGCCCCACCGGGGAGCTGTTTTTT.